Listed below are T cell receptor beta chains from one sample, sequenced in a study of cytomegalovirus exposure and HLA in healthy donors. Repertoires were generated with immunoSEQ multiplex PCR, while TCRdb's copy carries only in-frame clones and drops some. The data contain 150,000 to 200,000 clones, about 59% of them seen just once; the ten biggest clones take up around 2.9%. The specimen was PBMCs. The receptors come from a middle-aged man in good health and CMV-seronegative. Both conserved end residues are part of each CDR3. The D gene is left open where the match is weak. Rows give clone size only sometimes, using once, few, many, or a class for an expanded clone.

d_call,j_call,v_call,clone_size,cdr3_aa,cdr3_nt
TRBD1,TRBJ1-5,TRBV11-1,few,CASSLGLLTGVDQPQHF,TGTGCCAGCAGCTTAGGACTTCTCACAGGGGTTGATCAGCCCCAGCATTTT
TRBD2,TRBJ2-1,TRBV7-8,.,CASSFDSGGYNEQFF,TGTGCCAGCAGCTTTGACAGCGGGGGTTACAATGAGCAGTTCTTC
TRBD1,TRBJ2-7,TRBV7-9,few,CASSFLRDRGNEQYF,TGTGCCAGCAGCTTCTTGCGGGACAGGGGGAACGAGCAGTACTTC
.,TRBJ1-5,TRBV28,.,CASTLAGARQPQHF,TGTGCTAGTACCTTAGCGGGGGCCCGTCAGCCCCAGCATTTT
.,TRBJ2-1,TRBV13,.,CASSLERDVQFF,TGTGCCAGCAGCTTAGAGAGGGATGTGCAGTTCTTC
TRBD1,TRBJ1-5,TRBV2,.,CASSEMGQGVGNQPQHF,TGTGCCAGCAGTGAAATGGGACAGGGGGTAGGTAATCAGCCCCAGCATTTT
TRBD1,TRBJ1-6,TRBV19,.,CASSIDTTGGYRSPLHF,TGTGCCAGTAGTATAGATACGACAGGGGGCTACCGATCACCCCTCCACTTT
TRBD1,TRBJ2-7,TRBV30,.,CAWSVGQATYEQYF,TGTGCCTGGAGTGTAGGACAGGCCACCTACGAGCAGTACTTC
.,TRBJ2-1,TRBV14,few,CASSQVPGTGGGTSGSNEQFF,TGTGCCAGCAGCCAAGTTCCTGGGACAGGGGGCGGGACTAGCGGTTCAAATGAGCAGTTCTTC
.,TRBJ2-1,TRBV6-4,.,CASSDSGGDNEQFF,TGTGCCAGCAGTGACTCGGGCGGGGACAATGAGCAGTTCTTC
.,TRBJ2-3,TRBV30,few,CAWAGKGTSTDTQYF,TGTGCCTGGGCCGGGAAGGGAACTAGCACAGATACGCAGTATTTT
TRBD2,TRBJ2-1,TRBV19,.,CASSIPGGAHEQFF,TGTGCCAGTAGTATCCCCGGGGGGGCCCATGAGCAGTTCTTC
.,TRBJ1-4,TRBV6-6,.,CASSYGATNEKLFF,TGTGCCAGCAGTTACGGAGCAACTAATGAAAAACTGTTTTTT
.,TRBJ2-7,TRBV28,.,CASTPSEFYEQYF,TGTGCCAGCACGCCCTCGGAGTTCTACGAGCAGTACTTC
TRBD2,TRBJ2-1,TRBV5-6,.,CASSDSVSGGASEQFF,TGTGCCAGCAGCGACTCCGTTAGCGGGGGGGCCTCTGAGCAGTTCTTC
TRBD1,TRBJ1-2,TRBV2,few,CASSGQGAMDYGYTF,TGTGCCAGCAGTGGGCAGGGGGCAATGGACTATGGCTACACCTTC
.,TRBJ1-2,TRBV19,few,CASSIEGDYGYTF,TGTGCCAGTAGTATCGAGGGTGACTATGGCTACACCTTC
TRBD1,TRBJ2-1,TRBV9,.,CASSVEGTGGNEQFF,TGTGCCAGCAGCGTAGAGGGGACAGGGGGCAATGAGCAGTTCTTC
.,TRBJ2-7,TRBV4-2,.,CASSQVRPGEVSYEQYF,TGTGCCAGCAGCCAAGTCCGCCCGGGGGAGGTGTCCTACGAGCAGTACTTC
.,TRBJ2-1,TRBV5-6,few,CASSLYSGEQFF,TGTGCCAGCAGCTTGTATAGCGGTGAGCAGTTCTTC
.,TRBJ1-4,TRBV10-3,.,CAISRTRGLGEKLFF,TGTGCCATCAGTCGAACAAGGGGTCTGGGTGAAAAACTGTTTTTT
TRBD1,TRBJ2-2,TRBV7-3,.,CASSSDRPNTGELFF,TGTGCCAGCAGCTCGGACAGGCCGAACACCGGGGAGCTGTTTTTT
.,TRBJ1-1,TRBV29-1,few,CSATIGMNTEAFF,TGCAGCGCCACGATCGGGATGAACACTGAAGCTTTCTTT
.,TRBJ1-1,TRBV19,.,CASSIIWPPEAFF,TGTGCCAGTAGTATAATATGGCCACCTGAAGCTTTCTTT
TRBD2,TRBJ2-3,TRBV27,.,CASSLDVSGTSGGVGDTQYF,TGTGCCAGCAGTTTAGATGTCTCCGGGACTAGCGGGGGGGTAGGAGATACGCAGTATTTT
.,TRBJ1-1,TRBV28,.,CASSLLRTEAFF,TGTGCCAGCAGTTTGTTGCGCACTGAAGCTTTCTTT
.,TRBJ1-1,TRBV28,few,CASRVRDVEAFF,TGTGCCAGCAGGGTCAGGGATGTTGAAGCTTTCTTT
.,TRBJ2-7,TRBV4-1,few,CASSQDFQGLDEQYF,TGCGCCAGCAGCCAAGACTTCCAGGGGCTCGACGAGCAGTACTTC
.,TRBJ2-1,TRBV7-8,few,CASSFWGGGTNEQFF,TGTGCCAGCAGCTTTTGGGGAGGAGGGACCAATGAGCAGTTCTTC
.,TRBJ2-1,TRBV19,.,CASSARSSGTSYNEQFF,TGTGCCAGTAGTGCCCGCTCCAGCGGAACATCCTACAATGAGCAGTTCTTC
.,TRBJ1-2,TRBV28,.,CASSLTFTGGGYTF,TGTGCCAGCAGTCTCACCTTCACGGGGGGTGGCTACACCTTC
.,TRBJ2-2,TRBV7-9,once,CASSSLDSTNTGELFF,TGTGCCAGCAGCTCCCTCGACAGCACGAACACCGGGGAGCTGTTTTTT
.,TRBJ2-2,TRBV19,.,CASSPPGAGTGELFF,TGTGCCAGTAGCCCACCGGGAGCTGGCACCGGGGAGCTGTTTTTT
.,TRBJ1-1,TRBV20-1,.,CSAVGDTEAFF,TGCAGTGCAGTAGGAGACACTGAAGCTTTCTTT
TRBD2,TRBJ2-4,TRBV10-3,once,CAISDGGEGAKNIQYF,TGTGCCATCAGTGATGGGGGGGAAGGGGCCAAAAACATTCAGTACTTC
TRBD2,TRBJ2-1,TRBV7-2,.,CASSRSASGYNEQFF,TGTGCCAGCAGCCGGTCAGCTAGCGGGTACAATGAGCAGTTCTTC
.,TRBJ1-6,TRBV15,.,CATSARGNSPLHF,TGTGCCACCAGCGCGAGGGGGAATTCACCCCTCCACTTT
.,TRBJ2-3,TRBV28,.,CASRGYGSTDTQYF,TGTGCCAGCAGAGGTTACGGGAGCACAGATACGCAGTATTTT